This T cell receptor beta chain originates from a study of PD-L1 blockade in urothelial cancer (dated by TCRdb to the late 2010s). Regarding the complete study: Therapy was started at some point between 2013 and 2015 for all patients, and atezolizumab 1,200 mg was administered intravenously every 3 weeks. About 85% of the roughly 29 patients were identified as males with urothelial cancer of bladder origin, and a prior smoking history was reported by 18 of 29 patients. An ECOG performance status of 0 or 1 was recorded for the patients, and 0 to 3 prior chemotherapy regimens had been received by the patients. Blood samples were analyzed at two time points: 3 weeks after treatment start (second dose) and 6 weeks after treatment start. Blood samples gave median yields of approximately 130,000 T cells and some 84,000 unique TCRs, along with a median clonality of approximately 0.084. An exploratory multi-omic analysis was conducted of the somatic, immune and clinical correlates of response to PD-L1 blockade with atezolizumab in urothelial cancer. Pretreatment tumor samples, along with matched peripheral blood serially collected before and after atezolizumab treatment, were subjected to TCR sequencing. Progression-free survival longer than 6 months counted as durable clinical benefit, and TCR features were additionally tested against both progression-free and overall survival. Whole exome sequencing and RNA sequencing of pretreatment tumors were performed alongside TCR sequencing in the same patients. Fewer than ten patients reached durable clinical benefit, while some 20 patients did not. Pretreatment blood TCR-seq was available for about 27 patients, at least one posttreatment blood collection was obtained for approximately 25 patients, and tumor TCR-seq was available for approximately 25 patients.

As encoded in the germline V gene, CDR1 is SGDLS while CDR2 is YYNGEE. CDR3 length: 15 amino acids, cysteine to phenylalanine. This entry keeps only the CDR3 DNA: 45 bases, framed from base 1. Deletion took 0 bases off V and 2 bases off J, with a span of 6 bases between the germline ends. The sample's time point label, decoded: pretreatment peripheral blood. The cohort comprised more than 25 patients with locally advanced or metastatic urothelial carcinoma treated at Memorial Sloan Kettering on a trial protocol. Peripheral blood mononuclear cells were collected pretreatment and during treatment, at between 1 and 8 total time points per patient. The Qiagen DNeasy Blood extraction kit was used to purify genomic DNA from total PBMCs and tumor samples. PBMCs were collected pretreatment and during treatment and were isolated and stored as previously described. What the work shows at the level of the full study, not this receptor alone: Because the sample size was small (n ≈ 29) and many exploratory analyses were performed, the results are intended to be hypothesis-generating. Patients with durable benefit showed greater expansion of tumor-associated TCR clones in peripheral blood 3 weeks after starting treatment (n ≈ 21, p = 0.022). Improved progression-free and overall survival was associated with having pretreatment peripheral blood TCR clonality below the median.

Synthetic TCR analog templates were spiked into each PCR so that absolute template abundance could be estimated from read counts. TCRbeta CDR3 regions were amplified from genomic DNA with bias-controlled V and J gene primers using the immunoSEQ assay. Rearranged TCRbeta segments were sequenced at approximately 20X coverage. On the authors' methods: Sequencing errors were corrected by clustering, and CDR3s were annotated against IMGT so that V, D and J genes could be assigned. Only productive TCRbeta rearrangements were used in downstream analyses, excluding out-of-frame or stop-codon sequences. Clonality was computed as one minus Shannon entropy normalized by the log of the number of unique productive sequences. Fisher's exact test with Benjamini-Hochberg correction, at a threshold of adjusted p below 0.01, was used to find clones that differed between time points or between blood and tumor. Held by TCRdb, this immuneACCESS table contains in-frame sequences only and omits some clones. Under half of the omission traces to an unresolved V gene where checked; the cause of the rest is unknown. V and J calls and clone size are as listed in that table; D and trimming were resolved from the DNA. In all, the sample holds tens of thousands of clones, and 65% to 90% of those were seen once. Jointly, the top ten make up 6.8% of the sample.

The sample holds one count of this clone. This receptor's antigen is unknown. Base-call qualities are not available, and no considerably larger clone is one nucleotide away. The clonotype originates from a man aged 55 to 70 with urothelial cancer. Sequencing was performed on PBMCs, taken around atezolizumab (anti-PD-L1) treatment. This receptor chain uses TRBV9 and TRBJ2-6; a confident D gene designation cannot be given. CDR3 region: CASSVAGTGANVLTF. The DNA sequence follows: TGTGCCAGCAGCGTAGCAGGTACTGGGGCCAACGTCCTGACTTTC.